Below are 4 T cell receptor beta chains sequenced from a single sample in a study of monozygotic twins with cystic fibrosis. The table came from immunoSEQ multiplex PCR; TCRdb's copy has only in-frame clones and leaves some out. The sample lists over 20,000 clones, approximately 90% occurring once. The sample consisted of blood. These receptors all come from a girl aged 2 to 9 with cystic fibrosis.

The V gene is TRBV6-5, the J gene TRBJ1-2; D is ambiguous. Trimming took off 11 bases at V and 7 bases at J, with 5 bases between the two ends. Germline CDR1 reads MNHEY; CDR2 reads SVGAGI. The CDR3 extends over 8 amino acids. The CDR3 loop is CAPGGYTF. The CDR3 nucleotides read TGTGCCCCCGGTGGCTACACCTTC.

The V and J genes are TRBV5-4 and TRBJ1-1, with 8 bases identical to TRBD1. This CDR3 comprises 15 residues. V was clipped by 7 bases and J by 2 bases; unmatched bases: 10. Germline loops: CDR1 SGHNT, CDR2 YYREEE (reference sequence). CDR3 loop: CASAIWTGSNTEAFF. Here the CDR3 DNA reads TGTGCCAGCGCGATTTGGACAGGGTCTAACACTGAAGCTTTCTTT.

Comment on this clone: The junction differs from germline at one of its ends, possibly a read error. J is TRBJ1-2 and V is TRBV11-2; 7 nucleotides agree with TRBD1. The CDR3 contains 10 residues. Germline CDR1 reads SGHAT; CDR2 reads FQNNGV. The CDR3 sequence is CASSGTGTVF. The CDR3 DNA is TGTGCCAGCAGCGGAACCGGGACAGTCTTC.

V and J are TRBV2 and TRBJ1-2, with a possible D match to TRBD1 (5 bases). Per germline, CDR1 SNHLY and CDR2 FYNNEI. This CDR3 region has 12 residues. The V end lost 6 bases, the J end lost 7 bases, and 12 bases lay between the germline ends. The CDR3 loop is CASRRGDIGYTF. Written as DNA, the CDR3 is TGTGCCAGCAGGCGGGGGGATATTGGCTACACCTTC.